This is a list of T cell receptor beta chains from one sample in a study of cytomegalovirus exposure and HLA in healthy donors. Data came from immunoSEQ multiplex PCR; TCRdb stores just in-frame clones and leaves some out. Of tens of thousands of clones in the sample, roughly 78% were seen once. The sequencing sample was made of PBMCs. The receptors derive from a male donor in good health and CMV-seropositive. Both conserved end residues are part of each CDR3. A D gene is named only where the DNA matches it firmly. The size entry is marked missing in some rows and otherwise reads once, few, many or a size class.

cdr3_nt: TGTGCCAGCAGCGCGACAGGGTTCGACTACGAGCAGTACTTC; cdr3_aa: CASSATGFDYEQYF; clone_size: few; v_call: TRBV5-4; j_call: TRBJ2-7; d_call: TRBD1; cdr3_length: 14
cdr3_nt: TGTGCCAGCAGCCAACTCAGGGGACCTTACGAGCAGTACTTC; cdr3_aa: CASSQLRGPYEQYF; clone_size: -; v_call: TRBV14; j_call: TRBJ2-7; d_call: -; cdr3_length: 14
cdr3_nt: TGTGCCACGTTCACAGATACGCAGTATTTT; cdr3_aa: CATFTDTQYF; clone_size: once; v_call: TRBV19; j_call: TRBJ2-3; d_call: -; cdr3_length: 10
cdr3_nt: TGTGCCAGCAGAGGTCGGGGCACTGAAGCTTTCTTT; cdr3_aa: CASRGRGTEAFF; clone_size: -; v_call: TRBV7-8; j_call: TRBJ1-1; d_call: -; cdr3_length: 12
cdr3_nt: TGTGCCAGCACCCGGGGGATAGGCGAGACCCAGTACTTC; cdr3_aa: CASTRGIGETQYF; clone_size: -; v_call: TRBV11-2; j_call: TRBJ2-5; d_call: -; cdr3_length: 13
cdr3_nt: TGTGCCAGCAGACCCTCCGGGACTCCTGGGATCCTGTACGAGCAGTACTTC; cdr3_aa: CASRPSGTPGILYEQYF; clone_size: few; v_call: TRBV14; j_call: TRBJ2-7; d_call: -; cdr3_length: 17
cdr3_nt: TGTGCCAGTTCCGCTCGGGGGAGCGCGTTGGATACGCAGTATTTT; cdr3_aa: CASSARGSALDTQYF; clone_size: few; v_call: TRBV2; j_call: TRBJ2-3; d_call: -; cdr3_length: 15
cdr3_nt: TGCAGCGTCGGGGGGGGGAACACTGAAGCTTTCTTT; cdr3_aa: CSVGGGNTEAFF; clone_size: -; v_call: TRBV29-1; j_call: TRBJ1-1; d_call: -; cdr3_length: 12
cdr3_nt: TGTGCCAGCAGTTCCCGGTTCTGGGAGACCCAGTACTTC; cdr3_aa: CASSSRFWETQYF; clone_size: once; v_call: TRBV6-1; j_call: TRBJ2-5; d_call: -; cdr3_length: 13
cdr3_nt: TGTGCCAGCAGCTTAGCCGAGGGGACAGGAAACACCGGGGAGCTGTTTTTT; cdr3_aa: CASSLAEGTGNTGELFF; clone_size: -; v_call: TRBV13; j_call: TRBJ2-2; d_call: TRBD1; cdr3_length: 17
cdr3_nt: TGTGCCAGCAGTTTATACGGGACAGCCTACGAGCAGTACTTC; cdr3_aa: CASSLYGTAYEQYF; clone_size: few; v_call: TRBV27; j_call: TRBJ2-7; d_call: TRBD1; cdr3_length: 14
cdr3_nt: TGTGCCAGCAGCGTAGGGGAGGGGGGAGCCCAGAACAATGAGCAGTTCTTC; cdr3_aa: CASSVGEGGAQNNEQFF; clone_size: few; v_call: TRBV9; j_call: TRBJ2-1; d_call: -; cdr3_length: 17
cdr3_nt: TGTGCCAGCAGCTTGGTAGCGGGTGCCTACAATGAGCAGTTCTTC; cdr3_aa: CASSLVAGAYNEQFF; clone_size: -; v_call: TRBV5-4; j_call: TRBJ2-1; d_call: TRBD2; cdr3_length: 15
cdr3_nt: TGTGCCAGCAGCGCTGGGACAGCATCGAACACTGAAGCTTTCTTT; cdr3_aa: CASSAGTASNTEAFF; clone_size: -; v_call: TRBV13; j_call: TRBJ1-1; d_call: TRBD1; cdr3_length: 15
cdr3_nt: TGTGCCAGTAGCCCAGGGGGCGGAAACACCATATATTTT; cdr3_aa: CASSPGGGNTIYF; clone_size: -; v_call: TRBV19; j_call: TRBJ1-3; d_call: TRBD1; cdr3_length: 13
cdr3_nt: TGTGCCAGCAGTCCTGGGACTGGGGCAAATGAGCAGTTCTTC; cdr3_aa: CASSPGTGANEQFF; clone_size: -; v_call: TRBV27; j_call: TRBJ2-1; d_call: -; cdr3_length: 14
cdr3_nt: TGTGCCAGTACCTTGGGACAGGGACTTTACAATGAGCAGTTCTTC; cdr3_aa: CASTLGQGLYNEQFF; clone_size: -; v_call: TRBV19; j_call: TRBJ2-1; d_call: TRBD1; cdr3_length: 15
cdr3_nt: TGTGCCAGCAGTTTCGGTCGGCGCGGGAATGAAAAACTGTTTTTT; cdr3_aa: CASSFGRRGNEKLFF; clone_size: -; v_call: TRBV27; j_call: TRBJ1-4; d_call: -; cdr3_length: 15
cdr3_nt: TGTGCCAGCAGTGCGACAGGGGGCGGAAGCAATCGGCCCCAGCATTTT; cdr3_aa: CASSATGGGSNRPQHF; clone_size: -; v_call: TRBV6-1; j_call: TRBJ1-5; d_call: TRBD1; cdr3_length: 16
cdr3_nt: TGCGCCAGCAGCCAAGAAATGACTAGCAGGTACAATGAGCAGTTCTTC; cdr3_aa: CASSQEMTSRYNEQFF; clone_size: -; v_call: TRBV5-1; j_call: TRBJ2-1; d_call: TRBD2; cdr3_length: 16
cdr3_nt: TGTGCCATCAGTGAATTAACAGGGGGCGGCCAGCCCCAGCATTTT; cdr3_aa: CAISELTGGGQPQHF; clone_size: -; v_call: TRBV10-3; j_call: TRBJ1-5; d_call: TRBD1; cdr3_length: 15